Below, one T cell receptor (beta chain) is given with its context. This specimen comes from a study of blood T cell repertoires in COVID-19. V shed 4 bases and J shed 0 bases, with 16 bases lying between them. The CDR3 has 16 residues. Per the germline V gene, CDR1 is LGHDT and CDR2 is YNNKEL (reference sequence). Original processing methods: Estimates of nucleated cell counts were drawn from the amplification of reference gene primers. Generated by immunoSEQ multiplex PCR, the TCRdb table keeps only in-frame clones and is missing some. D and trimming come from the DNA, and the V and J calls and clone size come from that table. The profile shows some 220,000 clones, roughly 87% of them singletons.

Material for sequencing was peripheral blood. The V and J genes are TRBV3-1 (or the pseudogene TRBV3-2) and TRBJ2-7; perhaps TRBD2 as D (5 bases). The receptor's source is a woman aged 18-29 years who had recovered from COVID-19. The CDR3 coding sequence is TGTGCCAGCAGCCCCAGTTGGGGTGCGGGCTCCTACGAGCAGTACTTC. Protein sequence: CASSPSWGAGSYEQYF.